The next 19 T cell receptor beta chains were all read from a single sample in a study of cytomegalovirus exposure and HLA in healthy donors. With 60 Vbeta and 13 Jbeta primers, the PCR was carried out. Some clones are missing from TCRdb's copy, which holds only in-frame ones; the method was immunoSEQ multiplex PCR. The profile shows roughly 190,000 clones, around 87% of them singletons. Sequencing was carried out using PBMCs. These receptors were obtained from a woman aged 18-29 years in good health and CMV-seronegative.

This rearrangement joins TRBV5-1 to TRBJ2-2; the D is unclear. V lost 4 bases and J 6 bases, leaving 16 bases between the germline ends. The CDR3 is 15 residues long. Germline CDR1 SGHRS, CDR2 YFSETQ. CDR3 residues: CASSPGTTGPGELFF. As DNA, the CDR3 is TGCGCCAGCAGCCCCGGAACAACGGGTCCCGGGGAGCTGTTTTTT.

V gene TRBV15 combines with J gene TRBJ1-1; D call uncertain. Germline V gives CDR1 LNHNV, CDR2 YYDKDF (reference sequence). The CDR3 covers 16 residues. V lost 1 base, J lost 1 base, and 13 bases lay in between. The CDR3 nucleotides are TGTGCCACCAGCAGAGGGGGAGGGCCCACGAACACTGAAGCTTTCTTT. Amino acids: CATSRGGGPTNTEAFF.

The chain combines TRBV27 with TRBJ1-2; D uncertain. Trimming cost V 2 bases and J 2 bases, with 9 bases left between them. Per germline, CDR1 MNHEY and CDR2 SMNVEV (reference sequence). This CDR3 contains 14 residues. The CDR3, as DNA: TGTGCCAGCAGTTTAATAGGCGGAAACTATGGCTACACCTTC. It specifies CASSLIGGNYGYTF.

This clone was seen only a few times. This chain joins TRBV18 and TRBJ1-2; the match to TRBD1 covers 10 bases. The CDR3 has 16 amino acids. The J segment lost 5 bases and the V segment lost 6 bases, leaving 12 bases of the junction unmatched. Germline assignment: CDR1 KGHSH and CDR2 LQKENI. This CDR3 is CASSPRTGQGTYGYTF. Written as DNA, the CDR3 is TGTGCCAGCTCCCCTAGGACGGGACAGGGGACATATGGCTACACCTTC.

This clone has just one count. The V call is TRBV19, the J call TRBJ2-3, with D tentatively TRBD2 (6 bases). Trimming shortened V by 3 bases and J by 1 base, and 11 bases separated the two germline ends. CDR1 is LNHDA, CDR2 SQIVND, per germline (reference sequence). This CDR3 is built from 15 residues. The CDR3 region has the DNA TGTGCCAGTAGTATGTCGGGGGTTCGCACAGATACGCAGTATTTT. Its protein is CASSMSGVRTDTQYF. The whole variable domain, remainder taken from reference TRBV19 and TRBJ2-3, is DGGITQSPKYLFRKEGQNVTLSCEQNLNHDAMYWYRQDPGQGLRLIYYSQIVNDFQKGDIAEGYSVSREKKESFPLTVTSAQKNPTAFYLCASSMSGVRTDTQYFGPGTRLTVL.

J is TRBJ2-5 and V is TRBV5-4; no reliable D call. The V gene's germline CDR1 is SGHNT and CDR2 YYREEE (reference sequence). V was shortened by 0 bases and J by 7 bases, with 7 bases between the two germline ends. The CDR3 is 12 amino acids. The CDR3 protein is CASSLVPGTQYF. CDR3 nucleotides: TGTGCCAGCAGCTTGGTGCCCGGGACCCAGTACTTC.

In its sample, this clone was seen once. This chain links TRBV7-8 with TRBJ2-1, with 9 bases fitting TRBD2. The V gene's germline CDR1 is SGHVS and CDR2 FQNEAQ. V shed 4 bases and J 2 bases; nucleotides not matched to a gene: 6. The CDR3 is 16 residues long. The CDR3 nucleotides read TGTGCCAGCAGCTCCCCGAGCGGGGGGACCTACAATGAGCAGTTCTTC. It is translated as CASSSPSGGTYNEQFF.

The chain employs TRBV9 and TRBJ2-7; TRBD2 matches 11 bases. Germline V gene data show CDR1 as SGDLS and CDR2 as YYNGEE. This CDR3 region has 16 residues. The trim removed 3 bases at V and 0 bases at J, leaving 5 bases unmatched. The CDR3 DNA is TGTGCCAGCAGCGCGGGGACTAGCGGCCCCTCCTACGAGCAGTACTTC. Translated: CASSAGTSGPSYEQYF.

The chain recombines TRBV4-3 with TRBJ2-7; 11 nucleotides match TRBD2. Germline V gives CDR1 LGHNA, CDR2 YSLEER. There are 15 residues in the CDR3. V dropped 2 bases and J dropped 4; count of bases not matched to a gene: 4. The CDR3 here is CASSQLTSGSYEQYF. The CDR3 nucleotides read TGCGCCAGCAGCCAACTCACTAGCGGGAGTTACGAGCAGTACTTC.

CDR3 protein: CASSSTGGEDTQYF. DNA for the CDR3: TGTGCCAGCAGTTCGACAGGGGGTGAAGATACGCAGTATTTT. The V gene is TRBV28, the J gene TRBJ2-3; TRBD1 matches at 9 bases. CDR3 length equals 14 residues. Germline V gene sequence: CDR1 MDHEN, CDR2 SYDVKM. J was trimmed by 5 bases and V by 4 bases; bases with no gene match: 4.

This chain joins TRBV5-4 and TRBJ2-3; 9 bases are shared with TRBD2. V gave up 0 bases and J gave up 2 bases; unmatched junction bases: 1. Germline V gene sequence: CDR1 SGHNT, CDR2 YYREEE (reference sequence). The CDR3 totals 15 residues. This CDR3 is CASSLGGGVTDTQYF. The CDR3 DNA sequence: TGTGCCAGCAGCTTGGGCGGGGGGGTCACAGATACGCAGTATTTT.

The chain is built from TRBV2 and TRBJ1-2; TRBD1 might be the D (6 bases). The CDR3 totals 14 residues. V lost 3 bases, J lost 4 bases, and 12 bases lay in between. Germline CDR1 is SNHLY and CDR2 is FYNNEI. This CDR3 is CASSDRGFGYGYTF. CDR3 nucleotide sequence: TGTGCCAGCAGTGACAGGGGCTTTGGCTATGGCTACACCTTC.

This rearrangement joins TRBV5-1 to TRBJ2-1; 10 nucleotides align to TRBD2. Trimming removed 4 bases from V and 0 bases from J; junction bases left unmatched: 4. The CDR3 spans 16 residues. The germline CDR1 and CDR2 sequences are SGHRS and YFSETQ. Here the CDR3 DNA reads TGCGCCAGCAGCGGGGGGACTAGCGCCTCCTACAATGAGCAGTTCTTC. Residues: CASSGGTSASYNEQFF.

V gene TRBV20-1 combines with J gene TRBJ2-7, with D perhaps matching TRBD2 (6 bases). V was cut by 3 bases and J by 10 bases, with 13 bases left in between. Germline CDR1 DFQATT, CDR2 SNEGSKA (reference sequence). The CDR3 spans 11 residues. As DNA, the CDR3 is TGCAGTGCTAGGCGGGGAATCGCCCAGTACTTC. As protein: CSARRGIAQYF.

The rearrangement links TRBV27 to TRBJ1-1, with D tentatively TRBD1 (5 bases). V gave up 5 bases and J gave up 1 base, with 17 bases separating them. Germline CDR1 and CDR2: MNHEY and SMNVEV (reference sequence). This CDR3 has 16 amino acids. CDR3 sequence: CASSQVSYQGNTEAFF. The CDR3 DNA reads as TGTGCCAGCAGTCAGGTGAGCTATCAGGGGAACACTGAAGCTTTCTTT.

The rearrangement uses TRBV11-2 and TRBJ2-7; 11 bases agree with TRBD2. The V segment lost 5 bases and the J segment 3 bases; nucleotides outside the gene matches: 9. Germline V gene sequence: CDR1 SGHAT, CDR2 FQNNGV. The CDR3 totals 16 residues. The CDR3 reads CASSVLGTSGYYEQYF. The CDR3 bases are TGTGCCAGCAGCGTCCTCGGGACTAGCGGCTACTACGAGCAGTACTTC.

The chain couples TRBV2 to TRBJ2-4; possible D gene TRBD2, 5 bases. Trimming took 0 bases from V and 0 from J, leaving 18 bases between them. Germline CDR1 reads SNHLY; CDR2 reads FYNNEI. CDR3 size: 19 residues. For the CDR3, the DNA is TGTGCCAGCAGTGAAGCGCTTCTTCAAGTGGGAGAAGCCAAAAACATTCAGTACTTC. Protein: CASSEALLQVGEAKNIQYF.

CDR3 DNA sequence: TGTGCCAGCAGCCAGTTGGGACACCCTTACGAGCAGTACTTC. This codes for CASSQLGHPYEQYF. The chain uses TRBV4-2 and TRBJ2-7, with D possibly being TRBD1 (6 bases). The germline gives CDR1 LGHNA, CDR2 YNFKEQ. Trimming removed 3 bases from V and 4 bases from J, with 13 bases in between. The CDR3 covers 14 residues.

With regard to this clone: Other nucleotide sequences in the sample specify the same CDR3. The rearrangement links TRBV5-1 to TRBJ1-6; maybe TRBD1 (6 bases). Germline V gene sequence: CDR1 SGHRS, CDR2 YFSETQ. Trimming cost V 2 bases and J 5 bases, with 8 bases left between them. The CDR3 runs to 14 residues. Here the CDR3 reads CASSLGQNNSPLHF. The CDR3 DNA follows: TGCGCCAGCAGCTTAGGACAGAATAATTCACCCCTCCACTTT.